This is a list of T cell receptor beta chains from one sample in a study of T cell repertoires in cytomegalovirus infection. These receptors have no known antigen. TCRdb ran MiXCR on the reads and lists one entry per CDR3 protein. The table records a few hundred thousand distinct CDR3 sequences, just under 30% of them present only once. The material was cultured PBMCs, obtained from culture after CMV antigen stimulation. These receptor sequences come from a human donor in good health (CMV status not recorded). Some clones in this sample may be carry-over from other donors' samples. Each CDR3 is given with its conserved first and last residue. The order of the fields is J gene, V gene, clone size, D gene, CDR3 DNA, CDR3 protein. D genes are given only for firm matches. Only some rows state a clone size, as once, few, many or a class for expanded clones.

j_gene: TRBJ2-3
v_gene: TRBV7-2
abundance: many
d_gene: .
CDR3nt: TGTGCCAGCAGCCAATCATTGGCCCGCACAGATACGCAGTATTTT
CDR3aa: CASSQSLARTDTQYF

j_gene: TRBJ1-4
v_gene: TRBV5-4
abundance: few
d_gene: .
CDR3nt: TGTGCCAGCAGCTTGTGGGGGGGCGGTGAAAAACTGTTTTTT
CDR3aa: CASSLWGGGEKLFF

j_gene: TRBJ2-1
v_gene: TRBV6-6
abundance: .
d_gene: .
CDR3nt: TGTGCCAGCAGTTACAGGGGGATGGGAGTGGGTTACAATGAGCAGTTCTTC
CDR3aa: CASSYRGMGVGYNEQFF

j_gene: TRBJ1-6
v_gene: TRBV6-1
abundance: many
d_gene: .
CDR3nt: TGTGCCAGCACTCCAGGGGTCATAGAAAATTCACCCCTCCACTTT
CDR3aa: CASTPGVIENSPLHF

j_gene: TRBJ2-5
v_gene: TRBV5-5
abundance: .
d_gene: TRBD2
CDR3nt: TGTGCCAGCAGCTTTAGACTAGCGGGAGCTCGGGAGACCCAGTACTTC
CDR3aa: CASSFRLAGARETQYF

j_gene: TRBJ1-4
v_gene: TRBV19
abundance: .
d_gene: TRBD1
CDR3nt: TGTGCCAGTACCCCCCGGGACAGGGGTTTTGAAAAACTGTTTTTT
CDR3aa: CASTPRDRGFEKLFF

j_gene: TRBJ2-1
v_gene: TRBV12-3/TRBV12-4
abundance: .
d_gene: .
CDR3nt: TGTGCCAGCAGCCCGGACTCCTCGAGGGATGAGCAGTTCTTC
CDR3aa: CASSPDSSRDEQFF

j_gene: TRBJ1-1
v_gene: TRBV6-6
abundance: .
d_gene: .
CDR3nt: TGTGCCAGCAGTAAACAATTGAACACTGAAGCTTTCTTT
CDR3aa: CASSKQLNTEAFF

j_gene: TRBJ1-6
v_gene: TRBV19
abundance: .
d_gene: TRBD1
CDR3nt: TGTGCCAGCTCCGGGACAGGGGTTTATAATTCACCCCTCCACTTT
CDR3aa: CASSGTGVYNSPLHF

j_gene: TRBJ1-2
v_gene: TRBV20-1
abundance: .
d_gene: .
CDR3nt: TGCAGTGCTAGTACAGGTGGGGCCTCTGATGGCTACACCTTC
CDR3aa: CSASTGGASDGYTF

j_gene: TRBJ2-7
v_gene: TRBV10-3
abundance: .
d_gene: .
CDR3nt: TGTGCCATCAGTGAGTCGGCAGGACATTACGAGCAGTACTTC
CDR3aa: CAISESAGHYEQYF

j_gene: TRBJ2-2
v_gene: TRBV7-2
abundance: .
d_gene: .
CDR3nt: TGTGCCAGCAGCCTAAGGTCTAGCACCGGGGAGCTGTTTTTT
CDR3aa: CASSLRSSTGELFF

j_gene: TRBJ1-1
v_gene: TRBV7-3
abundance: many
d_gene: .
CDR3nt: TGTGCCAGCAGTCCCGGCCAAGGGGGGCTAAAGGACACTGAAGCTTTCTTT
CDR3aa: CASSPGQGGLKDTEAFF

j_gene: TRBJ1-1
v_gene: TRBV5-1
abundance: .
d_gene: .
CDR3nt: TGCGCCAGCAGCTTGTCCGGGACATCGAACACTGAAGCTTTCTTT
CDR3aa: CASSLSGTSNTEAFF

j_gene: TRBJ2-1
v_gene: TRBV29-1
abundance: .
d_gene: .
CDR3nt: TGCAGCGCACGACAAGGGGGTGAGCAGTTCTTC
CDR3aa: CSARQGGEQFF

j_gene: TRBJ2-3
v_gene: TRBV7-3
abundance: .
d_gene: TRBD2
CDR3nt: TGTGCCAGCAGCCCGTCCCTGGGACTAGCGGGATCAGAAGATACGCAGTATTTT
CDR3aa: CASSPSLGLAGSEDTQYF

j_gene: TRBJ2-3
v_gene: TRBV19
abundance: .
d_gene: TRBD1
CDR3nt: TGTGCCAGCAGAAACAGGGGGCTGACAGATACGCAGTATTTT
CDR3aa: CASRNRGLTDTQYF

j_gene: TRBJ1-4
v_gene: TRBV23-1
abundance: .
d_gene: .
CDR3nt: TGCGCCAGCAGGCAGAGGTTATGGACAACAACTAATGAAAAACTGTTTTTT
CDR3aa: CASRQRLWTTTNEKLFF

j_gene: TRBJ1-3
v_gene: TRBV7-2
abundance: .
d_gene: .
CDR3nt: TGTGCCAGCAGCCACCCCCGTCAGGGTTCCTCTGGAAACACCATATATTTT
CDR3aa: CASSHPRQGSSGNTIYF

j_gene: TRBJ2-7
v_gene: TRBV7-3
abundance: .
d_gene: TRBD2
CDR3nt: TGTGCCAGCAGCTTAGGACTAGCGGGATCCTACGAGCAGTACTTC
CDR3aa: CASSLGLAGSYEQYF

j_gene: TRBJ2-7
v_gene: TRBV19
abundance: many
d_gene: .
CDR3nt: TGTGCCAGTAGTTCGGGATCCTACGAGCAGTACTTC
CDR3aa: CASSSGSYEQYF

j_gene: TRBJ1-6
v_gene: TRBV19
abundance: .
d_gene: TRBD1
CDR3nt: TGTGCCAGTACCCCGGGACAGGGCGGCTCACCCCTCCACTTT
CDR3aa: CASTPGQGGSPLHF

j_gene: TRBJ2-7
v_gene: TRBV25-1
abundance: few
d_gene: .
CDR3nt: TGTGCCAGCAGTGAGTCCAGGGATAGAAGCTACGAGCAGTACTTC
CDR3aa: CASSESRDRSYEQYF

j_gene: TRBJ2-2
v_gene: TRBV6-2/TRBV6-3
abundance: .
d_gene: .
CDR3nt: TGTGCCAGCAGGCCAACTAGGATAGGGAAGGTTATCGGGGAGCTGTTTTTT
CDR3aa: CASRPTRIGKVIGELFF

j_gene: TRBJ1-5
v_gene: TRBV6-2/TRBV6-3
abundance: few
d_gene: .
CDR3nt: TGTGCCAGCTCAAGGGTGGGGAAGACATTCTATAGCAATCAGCCCCAGCATTTT
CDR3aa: CASSRVGKTFYSNQPQHF

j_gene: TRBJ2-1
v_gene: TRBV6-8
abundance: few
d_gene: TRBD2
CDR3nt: TGTGCCAGCAGTTCTCGGACTAGCGGGGGGAGCTCCTACAATGAGCAGTTCTTC
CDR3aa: CASSSRTSGGSSYNEQFF

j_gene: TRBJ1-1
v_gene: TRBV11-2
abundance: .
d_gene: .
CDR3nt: TGTGCCAGCAGCGTGGGGGGACTTATTAACACTGAAGCTTTCTTT
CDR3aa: CASSVGGLINTEAFF

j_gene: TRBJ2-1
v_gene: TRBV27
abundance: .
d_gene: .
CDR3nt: TGTGCCAGCAGTGGACAACCCCGGGACACCGTACATGAGCAGTTCTTC
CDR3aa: CASSGQPRDTVHEQFF

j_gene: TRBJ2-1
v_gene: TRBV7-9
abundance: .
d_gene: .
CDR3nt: TGTGCCAGCAGCTCGGGACTTAATAAGCAGTTCTTC
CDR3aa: CASSSGLNKQFF

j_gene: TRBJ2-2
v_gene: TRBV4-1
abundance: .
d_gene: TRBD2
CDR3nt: TGCGCCAGCAGCCTCCATGAGCGGGGTGACACCGGGGAGCTGTTTTTT
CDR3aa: CASSLHERGDTGELFF

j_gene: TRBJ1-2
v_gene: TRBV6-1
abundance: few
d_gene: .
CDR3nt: TGTGCCAGCAGCCCGGGACGGCTGTCTGGCGGCTACACCTTC
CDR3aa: CASSPGRLSGGYTF

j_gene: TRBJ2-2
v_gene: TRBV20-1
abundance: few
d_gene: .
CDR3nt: TGCAGTGCTAGAGGACTTAACACCGGGGAGCTGTTTTTT
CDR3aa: CSARGLNTGELFF

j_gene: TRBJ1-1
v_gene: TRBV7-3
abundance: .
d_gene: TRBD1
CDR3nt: TGTGCCAGCAGCTCCCAAGGGGGCCGGAACACTGAAGCTTTCTTT
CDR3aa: CASSSQGGRNTEAFF

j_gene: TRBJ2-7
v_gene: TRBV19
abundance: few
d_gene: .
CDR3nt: TGTGCCAGTAGTACCTCGTGGACCCTGAGAGACGAGCAGTACTTC
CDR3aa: CASSTSWTLRDEQYF

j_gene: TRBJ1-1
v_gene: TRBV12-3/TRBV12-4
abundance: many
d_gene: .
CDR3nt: TGTGCCAGCAGTTTACGTCGCACTGAAGCTTTCTTT
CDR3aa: CASSLRRTEAFF

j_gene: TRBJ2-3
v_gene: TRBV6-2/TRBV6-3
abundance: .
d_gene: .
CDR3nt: TGTGCCAGCAGTTACTCGGCCAGAGCGACAGATACGCAGTATTTT
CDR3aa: CASSYSARATDTQYF

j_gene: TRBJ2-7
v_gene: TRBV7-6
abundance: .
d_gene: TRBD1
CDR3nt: TGTGCCAGCATCTCAACCGGGACAGACGCCTACGAGCAGTACTTC
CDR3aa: CASISTGTDAYEQYF

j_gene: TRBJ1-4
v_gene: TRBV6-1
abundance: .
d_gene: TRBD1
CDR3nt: TGTGCCAGCAGTGAGATGACCGGGACAGGGGTTGAAAAACTGTTTTTT
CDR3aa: CASSEMTGTGVEKLFF

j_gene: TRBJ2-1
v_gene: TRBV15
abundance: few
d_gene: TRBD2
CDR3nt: TGTGCCACCTGCCTTGGGGGGACTAGCGGGAGTGGCCCCAATTACAATGAGCAGTTCTTC
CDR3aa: CATCLGGTSGSGPNYNEQFF

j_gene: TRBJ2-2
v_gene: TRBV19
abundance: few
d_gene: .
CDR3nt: TGTGCCAGTAGTATAGACAGGGGTCTGACCGGGGAGCTGTTTTTT
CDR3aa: CASSIDRGLTGELFF

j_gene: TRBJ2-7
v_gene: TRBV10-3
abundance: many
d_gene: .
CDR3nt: TGTGCCATCAGTGAAAGGGAAGCGGAGCAGTACTTC
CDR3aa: CAISEREAEQYF

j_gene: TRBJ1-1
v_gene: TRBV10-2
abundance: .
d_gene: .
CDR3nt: TGCGCCAGCAGTGAGTCGACAGAGGATGGCACTGAAGCTTTCTTT
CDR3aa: CASSESTEDGTEAFF

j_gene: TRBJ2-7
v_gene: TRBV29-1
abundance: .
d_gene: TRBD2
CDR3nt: TGCAGCGTTGGAATTTTCGCGGGAGGGTTTAGGACCTACGAGCAGTACTTC
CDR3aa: CSVGIFAGGFRTYEQYF

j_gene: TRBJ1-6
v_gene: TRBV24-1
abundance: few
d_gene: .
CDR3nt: TGTGCCACCAGCGACGGCCGGAATAATTCACCCCTCCACTTT
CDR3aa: CATSDGRNNSPLHF

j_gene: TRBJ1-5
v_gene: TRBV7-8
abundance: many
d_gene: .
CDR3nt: TGTGCCAGCAGCTTAGGGGCGGATCAGCCCCAGCATTTT
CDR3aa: CASSLGADQPQHF

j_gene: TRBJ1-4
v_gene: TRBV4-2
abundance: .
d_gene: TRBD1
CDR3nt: TGTGCCAGCAGCCCTGGACAGGGTAGAGAAAAACTGTTTTTT
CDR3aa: CASSPGQGREKLFF

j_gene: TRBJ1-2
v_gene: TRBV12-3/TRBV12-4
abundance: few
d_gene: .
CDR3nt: TGTGCCAGCAGTAATCGGCAGGATCGGGGCTACACCTTC
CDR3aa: CASSNRQDRGYTF

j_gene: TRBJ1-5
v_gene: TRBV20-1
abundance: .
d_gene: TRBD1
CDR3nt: TGCAGTGCTAGTGGGCAGGGGGCCAATCAGCCCCAGCATTTT
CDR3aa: CSASGQGANQPQHF

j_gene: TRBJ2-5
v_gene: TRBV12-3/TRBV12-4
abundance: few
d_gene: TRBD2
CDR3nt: TGTGCCAGCAGTACTCCGGGACTAGCGGAAGAGACCCAGTACTTC
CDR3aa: CASSTPGLAEETQYF

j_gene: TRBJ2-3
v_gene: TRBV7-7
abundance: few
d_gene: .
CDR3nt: TGTGCTAGCAGCCCTAGGACAGTCACAGATACGCAGTATTTT
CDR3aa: CASSPRTVTDTQYF

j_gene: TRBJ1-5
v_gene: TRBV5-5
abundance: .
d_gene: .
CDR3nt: TGTGCCAGCAGCTTGGTGGCACCTAGTCATCAGCCCCAGCATTTT
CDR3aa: CASSLVAPSHQPQHF

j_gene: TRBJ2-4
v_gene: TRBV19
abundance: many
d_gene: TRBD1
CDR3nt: TGTGCCAGTAGTGCCTACAGGGGGCGAGGAAACATTCAGTACTTC
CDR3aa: CASSAYRGRGNIQYF

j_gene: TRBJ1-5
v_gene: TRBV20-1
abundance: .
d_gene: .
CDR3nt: TGCAGTGCTAGAGATTGGCAGAAAATCAATCAGCCCCAGCATTTT
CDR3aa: CSARDWQKINQPQHF